Sequencing of this TCR beta chain was carried out in a study of blood T cell repertoires in COVID-19. Background on the study: Spain, Italy and the United States supplied samples that represented acute and convalescent COVID-19. Sources were T cells, B-cell-depleted T cells, or PBMCs; the material itself was cDNA or gDNA.

From germline, CDR1 is MNHEY and CDR2 SMNVEV (reference sequence). Trimming shortened V by 6 bases and J by 2 bases, and 14 bases separated the two germline ends. CDR3 size: 15 residues. Per the authors' pipeline: Amplifying reference gene primers gave estimates of nucleated cell counts. The assay was immunoSEQ multiplex PCR, and TCRdb's table has in-frame clones only and misses some. V, J and clone size derive from that table, while D and trimming were established from the DNA sequence. Among around 160,000 clones listed, around 80% were seen once. The sample consisted of peripheral blood. The chain joins TRBV27 to TRBJ2-1; D perhaps matches TRBD2 (6 bases). The sequence was obtained from a woman of 80 years or more with acute or convalescent COVID-19. This chain's CDR3 is CASRELRGTYNEQFF. Written as DNA, the CDR3 is TGTGCCAGCAGAGAACTACGGGGGACCTACAATGAGCAGTTCTTC.